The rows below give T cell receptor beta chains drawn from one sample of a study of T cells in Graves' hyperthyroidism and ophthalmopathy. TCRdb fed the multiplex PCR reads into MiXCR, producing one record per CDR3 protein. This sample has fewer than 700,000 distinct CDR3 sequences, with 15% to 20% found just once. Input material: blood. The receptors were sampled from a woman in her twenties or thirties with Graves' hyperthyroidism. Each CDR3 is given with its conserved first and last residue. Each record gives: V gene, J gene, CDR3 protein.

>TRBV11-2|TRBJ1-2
CASRNGPGQGPYTF
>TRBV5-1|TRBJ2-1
CASSPLADDSYNEQFF
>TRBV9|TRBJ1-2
CASSVAGETAFYGYTF
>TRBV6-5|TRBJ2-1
CASSYLGEGLFHEQFF
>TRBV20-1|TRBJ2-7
CSAIRGVSYEQYF
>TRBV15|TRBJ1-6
CATSPRIVEGSPLHF
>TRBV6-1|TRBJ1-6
CASSRDTNSPLHF
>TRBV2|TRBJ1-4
CASNPRSGTNEELFF
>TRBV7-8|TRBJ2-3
CASSLVLAGSTDTQYF
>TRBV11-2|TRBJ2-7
CASSFIAGENAEQYF
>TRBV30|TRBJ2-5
CACRGSQSGETQYF
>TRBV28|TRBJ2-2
CASSPNGAKRNGELFF
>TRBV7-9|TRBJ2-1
CASSPRGGQDNEQFF
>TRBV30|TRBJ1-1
CAWSVAGVRTEAFF
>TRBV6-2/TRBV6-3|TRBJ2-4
CASSYYSGAKNIQYF
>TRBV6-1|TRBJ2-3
CASSEGIGGTDTQYF
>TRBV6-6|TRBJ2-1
CASSYAPQREGDEQFF
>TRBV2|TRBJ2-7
CASSESGISYEQYF
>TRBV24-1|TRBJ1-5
CATSEGGQPQHF
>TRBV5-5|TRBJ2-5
CASSLGLAGRQETQYF
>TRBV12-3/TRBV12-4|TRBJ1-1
CASTFDSLLNTEAFF
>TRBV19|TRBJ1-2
CASRPMGQGDYGYTF
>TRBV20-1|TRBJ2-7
CSARALTSGRASLYEQYF